This T cell receptor (beta chain) was documented in a study of CD4 T cells in relation to SARS-CoV-2 and coronaviruses. CDR1 is SGHRS, CDR2 YFSETQ, per germline. There are 16 residues in the CDR3. V was pared by 4 bases and J by 1 base, with 10 bases of the junction left unmatched. Note on this clone: What it binds is unknown.

Clones were sequenced by immunoSEQ multiplex PCR, and TCRdb holds only the in-frame ones, with some missing. Among 35,000 to 40,000 clones, around 74% were seen once, and the ten largest hold around 21%. The V call is TRBV5-1, the J call TRBJ2-7, with 8 nucleotides matching TRBD2. This receptor was taken from an adult with COVID-19. The sequenced sample consisted of memory CD4+ T cells from PBMCs, cultured in vitro. DNA for the CDR3: TGCGCCAGCAGCCCCCTCGAGCGGGAGTTATCCTACGAGCAGTACTTC. Its protein is CASSPLERELSYEQYF.